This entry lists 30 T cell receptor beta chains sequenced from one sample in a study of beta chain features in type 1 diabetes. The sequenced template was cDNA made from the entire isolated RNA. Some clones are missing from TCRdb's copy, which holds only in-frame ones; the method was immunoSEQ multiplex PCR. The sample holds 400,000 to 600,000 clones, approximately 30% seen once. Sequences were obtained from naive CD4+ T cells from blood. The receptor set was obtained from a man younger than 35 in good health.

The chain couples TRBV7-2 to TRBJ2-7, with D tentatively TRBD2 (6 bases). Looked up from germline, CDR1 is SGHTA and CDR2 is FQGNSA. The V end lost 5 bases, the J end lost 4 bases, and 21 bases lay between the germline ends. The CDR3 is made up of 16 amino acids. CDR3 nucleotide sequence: TGTGCCAGCAGCCTGTCGTGGCAGCCCGGGGGTTACGAGCAGTACTTC. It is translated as CASSLSWQPGGYEQYF. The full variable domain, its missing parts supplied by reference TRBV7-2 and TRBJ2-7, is GAGVSQSPSNKVTEKGKDVELRCDPISGHTALYWYRQSLGQGLEFLIYFQGNSAPDKSGLPSDRFSAERTGGSVSTLTIQRTQQEDSAVYLCASSLSWQPGGYEQYFGPGTRLTVT.

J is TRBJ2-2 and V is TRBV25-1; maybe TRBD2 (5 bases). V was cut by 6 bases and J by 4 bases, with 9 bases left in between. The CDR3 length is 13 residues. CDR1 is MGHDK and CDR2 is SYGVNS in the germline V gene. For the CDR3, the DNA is TGTGCCAGCAGCATGCGGGTCACCGGGGAGCTGTTTTTT. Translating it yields CASSMRVTGELFF.

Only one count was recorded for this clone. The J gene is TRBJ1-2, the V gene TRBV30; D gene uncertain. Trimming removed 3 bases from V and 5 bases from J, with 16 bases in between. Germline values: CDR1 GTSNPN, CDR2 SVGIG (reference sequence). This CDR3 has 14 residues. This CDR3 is CAWSADRAEYGYTF. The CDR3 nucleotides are TGTGCCTGGAGCGCCGACCGGGCTGAGTATGGCTACACCTTC.

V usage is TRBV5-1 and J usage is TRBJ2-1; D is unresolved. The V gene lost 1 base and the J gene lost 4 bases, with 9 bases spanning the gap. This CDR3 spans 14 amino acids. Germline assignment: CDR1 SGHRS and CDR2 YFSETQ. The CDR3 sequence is CASSLQAPYNEQFF. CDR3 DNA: TGCGCCAGCAGCTTGCAGGCCCCATACAATGAGCAGTTCTTC.

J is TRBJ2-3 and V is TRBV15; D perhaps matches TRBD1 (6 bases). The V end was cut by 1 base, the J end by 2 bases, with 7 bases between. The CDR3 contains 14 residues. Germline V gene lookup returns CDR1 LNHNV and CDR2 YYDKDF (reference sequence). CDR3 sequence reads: CATSRAGATDTQYF. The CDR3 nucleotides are TGTGCCACCAGCAGAGCAGGGGCCACAGATACGCAGTATTTT.

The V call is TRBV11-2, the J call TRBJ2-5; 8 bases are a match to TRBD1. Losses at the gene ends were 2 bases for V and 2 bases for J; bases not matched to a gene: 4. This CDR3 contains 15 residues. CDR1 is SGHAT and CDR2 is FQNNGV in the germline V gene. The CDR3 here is CASSLRGTGQETQYF. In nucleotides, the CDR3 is TGTGCCAGCAGCTTAAGGGGGACAGGTCAAGAGACCCAGTACTTC.

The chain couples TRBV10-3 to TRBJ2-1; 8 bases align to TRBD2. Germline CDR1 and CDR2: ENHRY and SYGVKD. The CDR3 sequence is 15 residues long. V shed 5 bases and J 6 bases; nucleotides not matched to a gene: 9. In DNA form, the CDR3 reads TGTGCCATCAGTCGGACTAGCAATCTGGTCAATGAGCAGTTCTTC. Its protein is CAISRTSNLVNEQFF.

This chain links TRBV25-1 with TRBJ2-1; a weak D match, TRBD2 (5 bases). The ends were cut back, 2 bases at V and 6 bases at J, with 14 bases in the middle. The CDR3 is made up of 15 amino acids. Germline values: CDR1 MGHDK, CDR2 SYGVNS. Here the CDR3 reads CASSEGPGTGNEQFF. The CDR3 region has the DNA TGTGCCAGCAGTGAAGGACCGGGAACGGGCAATGAGCAGTTCTTC.

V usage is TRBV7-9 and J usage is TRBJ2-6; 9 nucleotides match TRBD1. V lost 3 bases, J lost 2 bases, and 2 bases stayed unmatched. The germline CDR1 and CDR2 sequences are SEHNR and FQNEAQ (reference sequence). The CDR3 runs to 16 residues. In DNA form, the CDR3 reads TGTGCCAGCAGCTTCCGGACAGGGGCTGGGGCCAACGTCCTGACTTTC. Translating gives CASSFRTGAGANVLTF. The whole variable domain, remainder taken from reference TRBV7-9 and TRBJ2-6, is DTGVSQNPRHKITKRGQNVTFRCDPISEHNRLYWYRQTLGQGPEFLTYFQNEAQLEKSRLLSDRFSAERPKGSFSTLEIQRTEQGDSAMYLCASSFRTGAGANVLTFGAGSRLTVL.

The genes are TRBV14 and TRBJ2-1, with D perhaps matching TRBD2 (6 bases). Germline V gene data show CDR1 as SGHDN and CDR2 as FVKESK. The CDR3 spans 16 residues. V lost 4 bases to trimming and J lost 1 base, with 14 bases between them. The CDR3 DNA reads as TGTGCCAGCAGCCCGGGCCTTCGGGAGTCCTACAATGAGCAGTTCTTC. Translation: CASSPGLRESYNEQFF.

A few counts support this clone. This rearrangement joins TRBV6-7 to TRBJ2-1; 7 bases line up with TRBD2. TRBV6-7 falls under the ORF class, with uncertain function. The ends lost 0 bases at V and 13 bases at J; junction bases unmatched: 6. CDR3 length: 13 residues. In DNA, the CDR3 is TGTGCCAGCAGTTACTCGGTGTCAGCGGGACAGTTCTTC. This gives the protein CASSYSVSAGQFF.

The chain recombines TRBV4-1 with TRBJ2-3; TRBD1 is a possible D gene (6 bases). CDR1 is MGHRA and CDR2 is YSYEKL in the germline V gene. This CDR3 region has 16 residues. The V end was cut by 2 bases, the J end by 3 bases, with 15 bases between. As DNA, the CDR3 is TGCGCCAGCAGCCAAACCCAACAGGGATGGACAGATACGCAGTATTTT. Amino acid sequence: CASSQTQQGWTDTQYF.

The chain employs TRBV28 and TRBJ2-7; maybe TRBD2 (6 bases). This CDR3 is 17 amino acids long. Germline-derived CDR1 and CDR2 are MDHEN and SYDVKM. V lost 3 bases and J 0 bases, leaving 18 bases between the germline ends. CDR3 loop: CASSLGLTQPYSYEQYF. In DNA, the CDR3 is TGTGCCAGCAGTTTGGGACTGACCCAACCGTACTCCTACGAGCAGTACTTC.

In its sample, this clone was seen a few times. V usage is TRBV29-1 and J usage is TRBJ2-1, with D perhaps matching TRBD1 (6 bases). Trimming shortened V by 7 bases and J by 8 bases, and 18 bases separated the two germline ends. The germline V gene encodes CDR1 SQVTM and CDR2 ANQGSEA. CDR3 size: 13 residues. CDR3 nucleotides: TGCAGCGCCCCGATCCAGGGGAACTATGAGCAGTTCTTC. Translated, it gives CSAPIQGNYEQFF.

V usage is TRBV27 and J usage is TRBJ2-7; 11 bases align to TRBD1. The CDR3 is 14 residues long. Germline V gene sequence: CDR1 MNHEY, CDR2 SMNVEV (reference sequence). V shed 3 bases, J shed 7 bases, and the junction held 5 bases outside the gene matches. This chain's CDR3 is CASSFGQGAGEQYF. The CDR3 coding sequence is TGTGCCAGCAGTTTTGGACAGGGGGCTGGTGAGCAGTACTTC.

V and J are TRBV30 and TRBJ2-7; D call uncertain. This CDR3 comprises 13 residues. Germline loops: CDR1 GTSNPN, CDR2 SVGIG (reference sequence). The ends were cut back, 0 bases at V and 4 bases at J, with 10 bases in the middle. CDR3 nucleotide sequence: TGTGCCTGGAGTGTACCAGGACCGTACGAGCAGTACTTC. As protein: CAWSVPGPYEQYF. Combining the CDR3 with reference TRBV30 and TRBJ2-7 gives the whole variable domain SQTIHQWPATLVQPVGSPLSLECTVEGTSNPNLYWYRQAAGRGLQLLFYSVGIGQISSEVPQNLSASRPQDRQFILSSKKLLLSDSGFYLCAWSVPGPYEQYFGPGTRLTVT.

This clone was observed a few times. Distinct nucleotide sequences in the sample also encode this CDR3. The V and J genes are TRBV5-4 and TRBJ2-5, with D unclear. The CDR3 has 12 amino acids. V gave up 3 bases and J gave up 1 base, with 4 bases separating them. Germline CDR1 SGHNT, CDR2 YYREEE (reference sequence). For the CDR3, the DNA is TGTGCCAGCAGCTCGGGCCAAGAGACCCAGTACTTC. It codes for CASSSGQETQYF.

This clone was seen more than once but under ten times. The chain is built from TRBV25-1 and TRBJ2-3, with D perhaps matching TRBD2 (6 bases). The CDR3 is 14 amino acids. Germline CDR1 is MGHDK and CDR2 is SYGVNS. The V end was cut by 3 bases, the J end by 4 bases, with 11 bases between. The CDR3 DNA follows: TGTGCCAGCAGTGACAGGAGGGGAGCAGATACGCAGTATTTT. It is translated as CASSDRRGADTQYF.

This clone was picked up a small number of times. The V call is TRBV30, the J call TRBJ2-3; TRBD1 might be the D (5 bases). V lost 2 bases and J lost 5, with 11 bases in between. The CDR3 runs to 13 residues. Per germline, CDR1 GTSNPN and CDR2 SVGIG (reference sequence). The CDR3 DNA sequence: TGTGCCTGGAGTAGACAGTTAGGAGATACGCAGTATTTT. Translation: CAWSRQLGDTQYF. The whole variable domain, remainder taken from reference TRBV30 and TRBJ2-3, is SQTIHQWPATLVQPVGSPLSLECTVEGTSNPNLYWYRQAAGRGLQLLFYSVGIGQISSEVPQNLSASRPQDRQFILSSKKLLLSDSGFYLCAWSRQLGDTQYFGPGTRLTVL.

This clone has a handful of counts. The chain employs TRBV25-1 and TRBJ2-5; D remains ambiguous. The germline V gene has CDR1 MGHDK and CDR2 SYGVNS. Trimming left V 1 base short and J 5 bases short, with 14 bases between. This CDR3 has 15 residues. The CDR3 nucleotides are TGTGCCAGCAGTGAATCGATCAGAGCTGTGGAGACCCAGTACTTC. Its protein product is CASSESIRAVETQYF.

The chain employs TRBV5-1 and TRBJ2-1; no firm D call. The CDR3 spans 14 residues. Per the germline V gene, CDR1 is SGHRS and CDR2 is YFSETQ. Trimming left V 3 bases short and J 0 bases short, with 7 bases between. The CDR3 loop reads CASSSSSSYNEQFF. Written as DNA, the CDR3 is TGCGCCAGCAGCTCCTCGTCCTCCTACAATGAGCAGTTCTTC.

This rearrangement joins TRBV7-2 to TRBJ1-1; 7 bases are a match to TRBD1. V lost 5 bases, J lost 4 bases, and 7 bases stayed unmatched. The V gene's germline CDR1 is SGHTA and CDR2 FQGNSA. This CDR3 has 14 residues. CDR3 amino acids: CASSKDRSGTEAFF. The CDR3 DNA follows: TGTGCCAGCAGCAAGGACAGGTCGGGCACTGAAGCTTTCTTT.

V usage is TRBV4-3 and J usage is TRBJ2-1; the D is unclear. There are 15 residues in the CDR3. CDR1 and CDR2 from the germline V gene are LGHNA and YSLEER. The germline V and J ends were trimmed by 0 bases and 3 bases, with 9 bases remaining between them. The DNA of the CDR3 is TGCGCCAGCAGCCAAGATAAGTTTGGCTACAATGAGCAGTTCTTC. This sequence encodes CASSQDKFGYNEQFF.

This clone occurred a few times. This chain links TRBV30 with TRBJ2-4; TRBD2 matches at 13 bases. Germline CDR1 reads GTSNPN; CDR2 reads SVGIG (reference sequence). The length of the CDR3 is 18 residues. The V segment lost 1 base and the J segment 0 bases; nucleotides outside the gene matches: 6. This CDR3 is CAWSGTSGGELAKNIQYF. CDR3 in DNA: TGTGCCTGGAGTGGGACTAGCGGGGGAGAACTAGCCAAAAACATTCAGTACTTC.

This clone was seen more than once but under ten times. CDR3 bases: TGTGCCAGCATCCTACAGGGCCAACCTAACTATGGCTACACCTTC. It is translated as CASILQGQPNYGYTF. The chain employs TRBV7-2 and TRBJ1-2, with D tentatively TRBD1 (6 bases). Trimming left V 7 bases short and J 0 bases short, with 15 bases between. The CDR3 runs 15 residues. Looked up from germline, CDR1 is SGHTA and CDR2 is FQGNSA.

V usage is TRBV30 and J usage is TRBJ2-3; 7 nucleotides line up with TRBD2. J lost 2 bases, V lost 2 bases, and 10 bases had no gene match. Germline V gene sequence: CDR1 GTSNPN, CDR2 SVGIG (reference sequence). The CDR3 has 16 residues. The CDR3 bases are TGTGCCTGGAGTACCTCCTCGAGCGGGAACACAGATACGCAGTATTTT. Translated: CAWSTSSSGNTDTQYF.

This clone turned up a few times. The CDR3, as DNA: TGTGCCAGCAGTGAATATCTTGCAGGGTGGAACTATGGCTACACCTTC. It encodes CASSEYLAGWNYGYTF. The V call is TRBV25-1, the J call TRBJ1-2, with D possibly TRBD1 on 5 matching bases. V was cut by 0 bases and J by 2 bases, with 13 bases left in between. CDR3 size: 16 residues. Germline V gene sequence: CDR1 MGHDK, CDR2 SYGVNS.

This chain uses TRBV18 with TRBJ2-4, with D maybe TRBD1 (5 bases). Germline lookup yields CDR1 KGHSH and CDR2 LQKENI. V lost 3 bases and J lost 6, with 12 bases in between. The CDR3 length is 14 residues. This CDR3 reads CASSPPAGSNIQYF. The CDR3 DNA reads TGTGCCAGCTCACCCCCCGCAGGGTCAAACATTCAGTACTTC.

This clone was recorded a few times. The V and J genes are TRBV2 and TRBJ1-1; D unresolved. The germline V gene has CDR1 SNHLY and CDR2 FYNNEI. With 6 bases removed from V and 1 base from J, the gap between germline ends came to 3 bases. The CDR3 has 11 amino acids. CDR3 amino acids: CASSQNTEAFF. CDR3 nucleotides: TGTGCCAGCAGCCAGAACACTGAAGCTTTCTTT.

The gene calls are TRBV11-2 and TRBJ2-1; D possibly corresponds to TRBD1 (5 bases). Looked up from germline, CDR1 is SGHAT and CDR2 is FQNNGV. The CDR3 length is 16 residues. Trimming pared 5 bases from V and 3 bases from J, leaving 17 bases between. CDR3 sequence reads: CASSTARASSYNEQFF. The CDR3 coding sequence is TGTGCCAGCAGCACAGCCAGGGCTAGTAGCTACAATGAGCAGTTCTTC. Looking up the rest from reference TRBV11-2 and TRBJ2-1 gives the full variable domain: EAGVAQSPRYKIIEKRQSVAFWCNPISGHATLYWYQQILGQGPKLLIQFQNNGVVDDSQLPKDRFSAERLKGVDSTLKIQPAKLEDSAVYLCASSTARASSYNEQFFGPGTRLTVL.